The next 29 T cell receptor beta chains were all read from a single sample in a study of response to subunit inactivated influenza vaccine. TCRdb itself ran the RT-PCR reads through MiXCR, one entry per CDR3 protein. This table has about 170,000 distinct CDR3 sequences, about 12% appearing once. A further study also used this sample, focusing on T cells expressing NK-cell markers. As that report states: UMIs were included in TCR beta cDNA generated by 5'RACE template switching.

Sequencing was performed on CD8+ T cells sorted from PBMCs, taken 12 days after vaccination. These receptors were taken from a man aged 45-65 years who received an inactivated influenza vaccine.

This clonotype has just a few counts. This chain joins TRBV9 and TRBJ2-1; no definite D call. Germline-derived CDR1 and CDR2 are SGDLS and YYNGEE. V lost 0 bases, J lost 5 bases, and 15 bases lay in between. This CDR3 contains 16 residues. The CDR3 region has the DNA TGTGCCAGCAGCGTAGAAACTTACACCCCTAACAATGAGCAGTTCTTC. Translation: CASSVETYTPNNEQFF.

This chain joins TRBV12-3 or TRBV12-4 and TRBJ1-5; 9 bases fit TRBD1. V lost 5 bases to trimming and J lost 11 bases; unmatched junction nucleotides: 4. The CDR3 loop spans 12 amino acids. CDR3 residues: CASSRTGGAQHF. The CDR3 DNA sequence: TGTGCCAGCAGTAGAACAGGGGGCGCCCAGCATTTT.

This clonotype was counted between two and nine times. The gene calls are TRBV4-3 and TRBJ2-7, with D perhaps matching TRBD2 (6 bases). The V end lost 0 bases, the J end lost 0 bases, and 6 bases lay between the germline ends. The CDR3 runs to 14 residues. Germline lookup yields CDR1 LGHNA and CDR2 YSLEER. The CDR3: CASSQDGSSYEQYF. In DNA form, the CDR3 reads TGCGCCAGCAGCCAAGACGGGAGCTCCTACGAGCAGTACTTC.

The rearrangement joins TRBV25-1 to TRBJ2-1; a possible D gene is TRBD2 (6 bases). The CDR3 sequence is 11 residues long. V was pared by 10 bases and J by 7 bases, with 11 bases between. The germline V gene encodes CDR1 MGHDK and CDR2 SYGVNS. CDR3 loop: CATKAGNEQFF. The CDR3 bases are TGTGCCACCAAGGCGGGGAATGAGCAGTTCTTC.

This chain joins TRBV16 and TRBJ2-7, with D perhaps matching TRBD1 (5 bases). The CDR3 is 14 residues long. CDR1 is KGHSY and CDR2 is FQNENV in the germline V gene. Trimming took 3 bases from V and 0 from J, leaving 9 bases between them. CDR3 DNA sequence: TGTGCCAGCAGCCATTCCGACAGCTCCTACGAGCAGTACTTC. This codes for CASSHSDSSYEQYF.

The rearrangement joins TRBV5-5 to TRBJ2-3; D uncertain. CDR1 is SGHKS, CDR2 YYEKEE, per germline (reference sequence). Trimming shortened V by 2 bases and J by 4 bases, and 5 bases separated the two germline ends. This CDR3 region has 12 residues. The CDR3 sequence: CASSFEADTQYF. The CDR3 DNA sequence: TGTGCCAGCAGCTTCGAAGCAGATACGCAGTATTTT.

This clonotype was detected only a few times. The chain combines TRBV5-1 with TRBJ2-1; D is ambiguous. The ends were cut back, 4 bases at V and 8 bases at J, with 10 bases in the middle. CDR3 size: 12 residues. Germline V gene sequence: CDR1 SGHRS, CDR2 YFSETQ. CDR3 region: CASSPHVHEQFF. For the CDR3, the DNA is TGCGCCAGCAGCCCGCACGTCCATGAGCAGTTCTTC.

This clonotype was observed a few times. This chain connects TRBV7-6 to TRBJ1-1; D perhaps matches TRBD1 (5 bases). The CDR3 spans 16 residues. Trimming stripped 7 bases from V and 4 bases from J, with 22 bases between. In germline, CDR1 is SGHVS, CDR2 FNYEAQ. CDR3 coding DNA: TGTGCCAGCACCCAAACTACACCGGGGGAGCTCACTGAAGCTTTCTTT. Its translation: CASTQTTPGELTEAFF.

This clonotype was seen a handful of times. DNA of the CDR3: TGTGCCAGCAGCAAAGGGCTTAGTACTGGTCGCTACGAGCAGTACTTC. It is translated as CASSKGLSTGRYEQYF. The chain combines TRBV21-1 with TRBJ2-7. TRBV21-1 is classified as a pseudogene. This CDR3 has 16 residues.

V and J are TRBV6-1 and TRBJ1-1, with D maybe TRBD1 (5 bases). The germline V gene has CDR1 MNHNS and CDR2 SASEGT. CDR3 length equals 14 residues. Trimming pared 6 bases from V and 1 base from J, leaving 12 bases between. CDR3 sequence: CASSAGRGNTEAFF. In DNA, the CDR3 is TGTGCCAGCAGCGCGGGACGGGGGAACACTGAAGCTTTCTTT.

The chain employs TRBV6-2 or TRBV6-3 and TRBJ2-2; TRBD2 agrees at 10 bases. After removal of 6 bases from V and 4 bases from J, the junction contained 8 bases not matched to a gene. Germline loops: CDR1 MNHEY, CDR2 SVGEGT. The CDR3 extends over 16 amino acids. The CDR3 protein is CASSLQLAGFTGELFF. CDR3 DNA sequence: TGTGCCAGCAGCCTCCAACTAGCGGGGTTCACCGGGGAGCTGTTTTTT.

This clonotype was detected only a few times. The chain recombines TRBV12-3 or TRBV12-4 with TRBJ1-3, with D hard to call. Between the trimmed V and J ends, which lost 6 bases and 3 bases, there was a span of 15 bases. This CDR3 has 15 amino acids. The CDR3 nucleotides are TGTGCCAGCAGGGACCCTGGAGCCATTGGAAACACCATATATTTT. It translates to CASRDPGAIGNTIYF.

J is TRBJ1-1 and V is TRBV6-2 or TRBV6-3; D remains unclear. Germline assignment: CDR1 MNHEY and CDR2 SVGEGT. The V gene lost 0 bases and the J gene lost 2 bases, with 7 bases spanning the gap. This CDR3 is built from 14 residues. CDR3 bases: TGTGCCAGCAGTTACTCCTGGGGTAACACTGAAGCTTTCTTT. Translating gives CASSYSWGNTEAFF.

The V gene is TRBV5-5, the J gene TRBJ2-2, with D possibly matching TRBD1 (6 bases). This CDR3 region has 13 residues. V lost 5 bases, J lost 5 bases, and 10 bases lay in between. Germline V gene sequence: CDR1 SGHKS, CDR2 YYEKEE (reference sequence). The CDR3 region is CASRAGDTGELFF. The CDR3 DNA sequence: TGTGCCAGCAGGGCAGGGGATACCGGGGAGCTGTTTTTT.

This clonotype occurred a few times. V and J are TRBV11-2 and TRBJ1-5; the D gene is possibly TRBD1 (5 bases). This CDR3 spans 14 amino acids. V gave up 1 base and J gave up 9 bases, with 13 bases separating them. Germline V CDR1 and CDR2: SGHAT, FQNNGV. Here the CDR3 DNA reads TGTGCCAGCAGCTTAGGGTCTGGGACTTGGCCCCAGCATTTT. This encodes CASSLGSGTWPQHF. The whole variable domain, remainder taken from reference TRBV11-2 and TRBJ1-5, is EAGVAQSPRYKIIEKRQSVAFWCNPISGHATLYWYQQILGQGPKLLIQFQNNGVVDDSQLPKDRFSAERLKGVDSTLKIQPAKLEDSAVYLCASSLGSGTWPQHFGDGTRLSIL.

This clonotype was observed a few times. The V gene is TRBV20-1, the J gene TRBJ1-5; TRBD1 matches at 9 bases. The CDR3 is made up of 15 amino acids. The trim removed 3 bases at V and 5 bases at J, leaving 8 bases unmatched. Looked up from germline, CDR1 is DFQATT and CDR2 is SNEGSKA (reference sequence). The chain's CDR3 is CSASNRDRAYQPQHF. CDR3 in DNA: TGCAGTGCTAGCAACCGGGACAGGGCTTATCAGCCCCAGCATTTT.

CDR3 residues: CSATADRGYQPQHF. The CDR3 coding sequence is TGCAGTGCTACCGCTGACAGGGGATATCAGCCCCAGCATTTT. The chain combines TRBV20-1 with TRBJ1-5; 8 positions agree with TRBD1. With V trimmed by 4 bases and J by 5 bases, 7 bases remained unmatched. From germline, CDR1 is DFQATT and CDR2 SNEGSKA (reference sequence). This CDR3 has 14 amino acids.

The rearrangement links TRBV3-1 to TRBJ1-2, with D possibly being TRBD1 (5 bases). This CDR3 spans 15 amino acids. Germline V lookup: CDR1 LGHDT, CDR2 YNNKEL (reference sequence). Trimming removed 0 bases at V and 2 bases at J, with 10 bases between. The CDR3 DNA reads as TGTGCCAGCAGCCAAGATAGACAGATGAACTATGGCTACACCTTC. It yields the protein CASSQDRQMNYGYTF.

This clonotype was counted ten times or more. This chain links TRBV12-3 or TRBV12-4 with TRBJ1-4, with D possibly matching TRBD1 (5 bases). This CDR3 is 14 amino acids long. With 4 bases removed from V and 6 bases from J, the gap between germline ends came to 12 bases. CDR3 nucleotides: TGTGCCAGCAGTTCCGGGACGTACGATGAAAAACTGTTTTTT. It codes for CASSSGTYDEKLFF.

The rearrangement links TRBV7-6 to TRBJ2-1; 9 bases are a match to TRBD2. With V trimmed by 5 bases and J by 4 bases, 9 bases remained unmatched. Per the germline V gene, CDR1 is SGHVS and CDR2 is FNYEAQ. The CDR3 has 16 residues. The CDR3 loop is CASSPHSGSPYNEQFF. The CDR3, as DNA: TGTGCCAGCAGCCCCCATAGCGGGAGCCCATACAATGAGCAGTTCTTC.

This chain links TRBV6-1 with TRBJ2-7; TRBD1 matches at 7 bases. V lost 5 bases, J lost 4 bases, and 11 bases stayed unmatched. Germline-derived CDR1 and CDR2 are MNHNS and SASEGT. The CDR3 is 15 amino acids. The DNA for the CDR3 is TGTGCCAGCAGTCCCCCTGGACAGGTGTTATACGAGCAGTACTTC. Encoded protein: CASSPPGQVLYEQYF.

This clonotype was seen ten or more times. This chain joins TRBV27 and TRBJ1-6; no clear D. The CDR3 is 16 amino acids. CDR1 and CDR2 from the germline V gene are MNHEY and SMNVEV (reference sequence). V lost 5 bases and J lost 7, with 18 bases in between. This CDR3 reads CASSPDRRTQNSPLHF. The CDR3 DNA follows: TGTGCCAGCAGTCCTGACCGACGGACTCAGAATTCACCCCTCCACTTT.

The V and J genes are TRBV4-1 and TRBJ2-7; TRBD1 aligns across 8 bases. The length of the CDR3 is 17 residues. Trimming cost V 2 bases and J 4 bases; bases outside gene matches: 13. Germline loops: CDR1 MGHRA, CDR2 YSYEKL. This CDR3 is CASSQLLGARGRYEQYF. The CDR3 coding sequence is TGCGCCAGCAGCCAATTATTAGGGGCCAGGGGGCGATACGAGCAGTACTTC.

This clonotype was seen a handful of times. The chain carries TRBV24-1 and TRBJ2-3; 8 bases are a match to TRBD1. This CDR3 is 15 amino acids long. CDR1 and CDR2 (germline): KGHDR, SFDVKD. Germline trimming cut 4 bases from V and 4 bases from J; bases unmatched to any gene: 6. The CDR3 coding sequence is TGTGCCACCAGTGACTACACAGGGGGTGCAGATACGCAGTATTTT. It codes for CATSDYTGGADTQYF.

This rearrangement joins TRBV7-3 to TRBJ2-1; the D is unclear. Germline CDR1 SGHTA, CDR2 FQGTGA. V was clipped by 2 bases and J by 7 bases, with 9 bases between them. The CDR3 contains 13 residues. The CDR3 DNA reads TGTGCCAGCAGCTTAGGGTTCGCGAATGAGCAGTTCTTC. It yields the protein CASSLGFANEQFF.

V gene TRBV4-1 combines with J gene TRBJ2-1; weak D call: TRBD2 (5 bases). Trimming took off 0 bases at V and 3 bases at J, with 9 bases between the two ends. The CDR3 runs to 15 residues. The V gene's germline CDR1 is MGHRA and CDR2 YSYEKL. The CDR3 nucleotides read TGCGCCAGCAGCCAAGAAGTCGGGGACTACAATGAGCAGTTCTTC. This gives the protein CASSQEVGDYNEQFF.

This clonotype occurred many times. The chain carries TRBV28 and TRBJ2-7, with D perhaps matching TRBD1 (6 bases). Trimming cost V 2 bases and J 2 bases, with 13 bases left between them. Germline-derived CDR1 and CDR2 are MDHEN and SYDVKM. CDR3 length: 15 amino acids. The CDR3 loop is CASSLDERGTYEQYF. CDR3 bases: TGTGCCAGCAGTTTAGACGAAAGGGGGACCTACGAGCAGTACTTC.

This clonotype was found many times. The chain has TRBV20-1 and TRBJ2-7, with a possible D match to TRBD1 (6 bases). V gave up 0 bases and J gave up 0 bases, with 12 bases separating them. CDR1 DFQATT and CDR2 SNEGSKA come from the germline V gene (reference sequence). This CDR3 comprises 15 residues. CDR3: CSAREWGTSSYEQYF. The CDR3 DNA follows: TGCAGTGCTAGAGAATGGGGGACATCCTCCTACGAGCAGTACTTC.

The chain combines TRBV9 with TRBJ1-1, with a weak D call TRBD1 (6 bases). From germline, CDR1 is SGDLS and CDR2 YYNGEE. V shed 4 bases and J shed 1 base, with 14 bases lying between them. The CDR3 covers 15 residues. The CDR3 protein is CASSPRRGRNTEAFF. The CDR3 coding sequence is TGTGCCAGCAGCCCCCGGAGGGGGAGGAACACTGAAGCTTTCTTT.